This T cell receptor beta chain was obtained from a study of blood T cells in healthy people across ages (dated by TCRdb to the mid-2010s). For the study in its entirety: In model experiments, template switching captured about one uniquely barcoded TCR beta cDNA molecule for every two T cells. Using the same blood draw, the study looked at two additional independent replicas of 1 million unique cDNA reads for two donors, one aged 18 to 30 and the other aged 80 or older. Four age groups were formed from the donors: young (average 16 years), middle-aged (approximately 40), aged (62) and long-lived (more than 75). The study measured age-related changes in TCR beta repertoire diversity using deep sequencing normalized with unique cDNA molecular identifiers.

The library came from 5' RACE. For sequencing, an Illumina HiSeq 2500 was employed. The second PCR ran for roughly 7 to 11 cycles and used a J-beta primer mix along with a sample-barcoded 5' primer. A unique molecular identifier was introduced onto each TCR beta cDNA molecule by a template-switch 5' adaptor carrying 12 random nucleotides. Each sample yielded at least 3 million CDR3-containing paired-end reads. All of the RNA was converted into first-strand cDNA using the Mint cDNA synthesis kit, with a TRBC-specific oligonucleotide serving as the primer. Following uracil-DNA glycosylase treatment, all cDNA underwent a first 18-cycle PCR with the universal primers M1SS and BC2_uni_R. The authors' analysis ran thus. For normalization, 1 million high-quality reads were randomly selected from each sample, with every read carrying a distinct molecular identifier. Reads sharing molecular identifiers were discarded rather than binned into consensus sequences. MiTCR, with a Q25 quality threshold and the strictest error-elimination algorithm, was used for CDR3 identification, clonotype clustering and error correction. A nonparametric unseen species model with Euler transformation was used to estimate a lower bound on total TCR beta diversity. The raw public data were reprocessed by TCRdb itself: fastp quality trimming at Q25, MiXCR clonotype calling, in-frame beta chains only. When rows share a CDR3 protein, they turn into one entry using the most common DNA and genes. Here the V and J calls rest on TCRdb's processing, not on the authors' analysis. The sample table contains 750,000 or so distinct CDR3 sequences; only one count was recorded for around a quarter of them. The top ten clonotypes cover around 9.2% of the sample.

The paper as a whole reports these results and caveats: Estimates of total diversity based on one million sequenced T cells were considered lower bounds and underestimates. Compared with the aged group, the long-lived group had more naive CD4+ T cells, fewer expanded clones and increased TCR diversity, a pattern suggesting age selection. The CMV infection status of donors was not known, potentially confounding age-related changes in expanded clonotypes. Bulk unsorted PBMC profiling prevented conclusive comparison of naive and antigen-experienced compartments. Observed TCR beta diversity correlated strongly with the percentage of naive T cells measured by flow cytometry. As age increased, observed TCR beta diversity per million T cells dropped in a roughly linear way, and a significant reduction was already evident by age about 40.

Systemically healthy Caucasian individuals from Russia, 39 in total and aged roughly 6 to 100 years, were included as donors. Roughly 9.5 milliliters of peripheral blood were drawn from each donor into EDTA-treated Vacutainer tubes. Ficoll-Paque density-gradient centrifugation was used to isolate PBMCs, with at least 6.5 million per sample. Trizol reagent was used to extract total RNA from PBMCs, with at least 5.5 micrograms per sample. For every donor, an aliquot of PBMCs went through flow cytometry to measure the percentages of naive CD45RAhigh/CD27high T cells. Its CDR3 holds 14 amino acids, cysteine through phenylalanine. The only DNA kept is the CDR3, 42 bases in frame from the first base. CDR1 and CDR2, looked up from the germline V gene (reference sequence), are LGHDT and YNNKEL. With regard to this clonotype: It has no known antigen specificity. No base quality information exists; no much larger clone differs at one position.

The data also belong to a second study, concerning T cells of mothers and their children. According to the second study: Donors were nine systemically healthy Caucasian individuals: three mothers and their six children. cDNA synthesis used all of the extracted RNA, with around 1.5 ug of RNA in each 15 ul reaction. In the second PCR, sample barcodes and 2-4 random nucleotides were introduced via the M1S primer. Over 8 million TCR beta CDR3 reads were obtained for each mother, and approximately 3.2 million reads were obtained for each child. Thymic selection shapes the output of TCR recombination in a similar way in related and unrelated pairs, and inherited differences have a minor effect. Normalized repertoire overlap in related mother-child pairs was always slightly higher than in unrelated mother-child pairs, but the difference was never significant. No persistent microchimeric T cell clones were detected, at a sensitivity of around 97 clones per million clonotypes. The study used deep NGS to compare TCR beta repertoires of mothers and children, seeking features distinguishing related mother-child pairs from unrelated individuals. On average, the children were roughly 11 +/- 4 years old, while the mothers were about 38 +/- 4 years old. After adapters were ligated using NEBNext reagents, the libraries underwent 100+100 nt paired-end sequencing on an Illumina HiSeq 2000. To prevent cross-contamination, the mother and child libraries were prepared one month apart and sequenced in separate runs. Between roughly 500,000 and 2,100,000 distinct TCR beta clonotypes were identified per donor. Naive TCR beta clonotypes were estimated from low-frequency clonotypes matched to each donor's FACS-determined naive share, without sorting.

The sequence was obtained from a boy aged 5-17 years in good health. Specimen: blood. The rearranged chain carries TRBV3-1 and TRBJ2-7; a tentative D match to TRBD1 spans 5 bases. The closer fit of TRBJ2-5 to the DNA end suggests the J call may be wrong. The sequence in DNA is TGTGCCAGCAGCCAAAATGGGGCCGGAGAGACCCAGTACTTC. It specifies CASSQNGAGETQYF.